The 11 T cell receptor beta chains reported below all come from one sample, sequenced in a study of yellow fever vaccine responses in identical twins. TCRdb re-called the RT-PCR reads with MiXCR, one entry per CDR3 protein. This sample has thousands of distinct CDR3 sequences; over 65% occur once, and the top ten carry around 4%. This sample comprised T cells from blood (PBMCs), unsorted or a sorted subset (not recorded which), obtained before or after yellow fever vaccination (not recorded which). The source of these receptors is a woman aged 18-29 years who received the yellow fever vaccine.

Comments on this clonotype: This may be a read error: a much more frequent sequence differs by one nucleotide. J is TRBJ2-1 and V is TRBV13, with D unresolved. Germline assignment: CDR1 PRHDT and CDR2 FYEKMQ (reference sequence). The CDR3 sequence is 17 residues long. Between the trimmed V and J ends, which lost 9 bases and 5 bases, there was a span of 26 bases. The CDR3 DNA sequence: TGTGCCAGAAGCAACAGCGATAGGACGTACGGCGACAATGAGCAGTTCTTC. Translated: CARSNSDRTYGDNEQFF.

The chain recombines TRBV11-3 with TRBJ2-4, with D perhaps matching TRBD2 (5 bases). Trimming pared 1 base from V and 2 bases from J, leaving 15 bases between. From germline, CDR1 is SGHNT and CDR2 YENEEA. This CDR3 is 17 amino acids long. The CDR3 DNA follows: TGTGCCAGCAGCTTAGGAACGGGGTTATTAACCAAAAACATTCAGTACTTC. It codes for CASSLGTGLLTKNIQYF.

V gene TRBV25-1 combines with J gene TRBJ1-2; D unclear. The CDR3 loop spans 16 amino acids. Germline CDR1 and CDR2: MGHDK and SYGVNS. V shed 2 bases and J shed 2 bases, with 15 bases lying between them. The CDR3 DNA is TGTGCCAGCAGTGAAGGGTGGAATCCCACGAACTATGGCTACACCTTC. Translation: CASSEGWNPTNYGYTF.

The V call is TRBV10-3, the J call TRBJ2-2; D not resolved. The CDR3 runs to 12 residues. V lost 5 bases and J 8 bases, leaving 9 bases between the germline ends. The germline V gene encodes CDR1 ENHRY and CDR2 SYGVKD. This CDR3 is CAISTYQGELFF. As DNA, the CDR3 is TGTGCCATCAGTACCTATCAGGGGGAGCTGTTTTTT.

The gene calls are TRBV5-1 and TRBJ2-1, with 9 bases identical to TRBD2. The CDR3 runs 15 residues. Trimming cost V 0 bases and J 9 bases; bases outside gene matches: 7. CDR1 and CDR2 from the germline V gene are SGHRS and YFSETQ. CDR3 amino acids: CASSLEIAGEGEQFF. The CDR3 nucleotides are TGCGCCAGCAGCTTGGAGATAGCGGGAGAGGGTGAGCAGTTCTTC.

This clonotype appeared a single time. V usage is TRBV20-1 and J usage is TRBJ1-2; maybe TRBD1 (5 bases). The CDR3 has 15 residues. Per germline, CDR1 DFQATT and CDR2 SNEGSKA (reference sequence). Between the trimmed V and J ends, which lost 0 bases and 2 bases, there was a span of 13 bases. The CDR3 DNA sequence: TGCAGTGCTAGAGACCCTGGGGGGGTCAACTATGGCTACACCTTC. This gives the protein CSARDPGGVNYGYTF.

This clonotype came up a few times. The chain joins TRBV6-1 to TRBJ1-1, with TRBD1 as a possible D gene (5 bases). Per germline, CDR1 MNHNS and CDR2 SASEGT. Trimming removed 5 bases at V and 0 bases at J, with 16 bases between. There are 16 residues in the CDR3. For the CDR3, the DNA is TGTGCCAGCAGTCCTTCATCGGGGGGTGTGAACACTGAAGCTTTCTTT. Its translation: CASSPSSGGVNTEAFF.

A single count supports this clonotype. DNA for the CDR3: TGCAGCGTTGAAGCGCTAGCGGTAGATACGCAGTATTTT. This translates into CSVEALAVDTQYF. V is TRBV29-1 and J is TRBJ2-3; 7 nucleotides match TRBD2. The V and J ends lost 1 base and 5 bases, in that order; junction bases with no gene match: 3. CDR1 is SQVTM and CDR2 is ANQGSEA in the germline V gene. This CDR3 region has 13 residues.

This clonotype showed up just a few times. The chain recombines TRBV10-3 with TRBJ1-1; TRBD1 might be the D (6 bases). Germline loops: CDR1 ENHRY, CDR2 SYGVKD. The CDR3 loop spans 16 amino acids. The ends were cut back, 5 bases at V and 1 base at J, with 17 bases in the middle. The CDR3: CAISPTDRGGNTEAFF. CDR3 nucleotides: TGTGCCATCAGTCCGACGGACAGAGGGGGGAACACTGAAGCTTTCTTT.

The V call is TRBV12-3 or TRBV12-4, the J call TRBJ1-6, with D hard to call. The CDR3 runs 15 residues. Between the trimmed V and J ends, which lost 5 bases and 8 bases, there was a span of 16 bases. CDR3 amino acids: CASSTQAIVDSPLHF. The CDR3 coding sequence is TGTGCCAGCAGTACTCAGGCTATCGTCGATTCACCCCTCCACTTT.

V is TRBV14 and J is TRBJ2-1; 7 nucleotides align to TRBD2. The CDR3 extends over 14 amino acids. V lost 2 bases and J lost 7; bases outside the gene matches: 5. The germline CDR1 and CDR2 sequences are SGHDN and FVKESK. CDR3 in DNA: TGTGCCAGCAGCCAATCGGGGGGAGCTAATGAGCAGTTCTTC. This codes for CASSQSGGANEQFF.